One sample yielded the 7 T cell receptor beta chains listed below, sequenced in a study of blood T cell repertoires in COVID-19. Sequencing was performed with immunoSEQ multiplex PCR; in TCRdb, only in-frame clones are kept and a portion is missing. Among around 200,000 clones listed, approximately 86% were seen once. Sequenced: peripheral blood. The receptors originated from a man aged 40-55 years with active or convalescent COVID-19.

This clone was seen a single time. As DNA, the CDR3 is TGCGCCAGCAGCCTACAGGGGGCGGTGAACACTGAAGCTTTCTTT. This codes for CASSLQGAVNTEAFF. The chain combines TRBV5-1 with TRBJ1-1, with 9 bases identical to TRBD1. After removal of 4 bases from V and 0 bases from J, the junction contained 4 bases not matched to a gene. Germline values: CDR1 SGHRS, CDR2 YFSETQ. CDR3 length: 15 amino acids.

The rearrangement joins TRBV7-8 to TRBJ2-7, with a possible D match to TRBD2 (6 bases). Per the germline V gene, CDR1 is SGHVS and CDR2 is FQNEAQ. CDR3 length: 14 residues. Trimming removed 2 bases from V and 1 base from J, with 9 bases in between. The CDR3 sequence is CASSLRGGSYEQYF. The DNA for the CDR3 is TGTGCCAGCAGCTTACGTGGAGGGTCCTACGAGCAGTACTTC.

This chain links TRBV5-1 with TRBJ1-1; D ambiguous. Per the germline V gene, CDR1 is SGHRS and CDR2 is YFSETQ. This CDR3 has 14 residues. With 1 base removed from V and 4 bases from J, the gap between germline ends came to 11 bases. CDR3 in amino acids: CASSLFVGVTEAFF. The CDR3 nucleotides read TGCGCCAGCAGCTTGTTCGTGGGAGTCACTGAAGCTTTCTTT.

The chain is built from TRBV9 and TRBJ1-6; 8 bases fit TRBD1. This CDR3 region has 14 residues. From germline, CDR1 is SGDLS and CDR2 YYNGEE. V was clipped by 4 bases and J by 9 bases; unmatched bases: 6. Here the CDR3 reads CASSPSQGASPLHF. DNA for the CDR3: TGTGCCAGCAGCCCGTCCCAGGGGGCTTCACCCCTCCACTTT.

This clone was picked up one time. The rearrangement links TRBV11-2 to TRBJ2-7; 7 bases align to TRBD1. CDR3 length: 16 residues. V gave up 2 bases and J gave up 3 bases; unmatched junction bases: 10. The germline V gene encodes CDR1 SGHAT and CDR2 FQNNGV. Here the CDR3 reads CASSLNYDRVVYEQYF. CDR3 in DNA: TGTGCCAGCAGCTTAAACTACGACAGGGTGGTCTACGAGCAGTACTTC. The whole variable domain, remainder taken from reference TRBV11-2 and TRBJ2-7, is EAGVAQSPRYKIIEKRQSVAFWCNPISGHATLYWYQQILGQGPKLLIQFQNNGVVDDSQLPKDRFSAERLKGVDSTLKIQPAKLEDSAVYLCASSLNYDRVVYEQYFGPGTRLTVT.

This clone was recorded a few times. This rearrangement joins TRBV12-5 to TRBJ1-3; D is perhaps TRBD1 (5 bases). Trimming shortened V by 6 bases and J by 4 bases, and 22 bases separated the two germline ends. Germline CDR1 LGHNT, CDR2 FRNRAP. The CDR3 is made up of 17 amino acids. In nucleotides, the CDR3 is TGTGCTAGTGGCCAAAGATTCTCGGGGGACTGGGGAAACACCATATATTTT. Protein: CASGQRFSGDWGNTIYF.

The chain couples TRBV7-3 to TRBJ2-3; D perhaps matches TRBD1 (5 bases). Germline CDR1 SGHTA, CDR2 FQGTGA. V lost 1 base and J 1 base, leaving 6 bases between the germline ends. CDR3 size: 14 residues. The DNA for the CDR3 is TGTGCCAGCAGCTTAATAGGGGGCACAGATACGCAGTATTTT. Amino acid sequence: CASSLIGGTDTQYF.